What follows is one T cell receptor beta chain and its context. The record originates from a study of T cell responses to AZD1222 COVID-19 vaccine. Clones were sequenced by immunoSEQ multiplex PCR, and TCRdb holds only the in-frame ones, with some missing. The table shows about 120,000 clones, with 85% to 95% occurring only once. Germline V gives CDR1 SGHAT, CDR2 FQNNGV. The V end lost 2 bases, the J end lost 6 bases, and 8 bases lay between the germline ends. The CDR3 is 13 residues long. This TCR was sampled from an adult in good health. The specimen comprised peripheral blood, sampled on day 0 of AZD1222 vaccination. The V gene is TRBV11-2, the J gene TRBJ2-1; D not resolved. CDR3 DNA sequence: TGTGCCAGCAGCTTATCCTCCCCCAATGAGCAGTTCTTC. This sequence encodes CASSLSSPNEQFF.